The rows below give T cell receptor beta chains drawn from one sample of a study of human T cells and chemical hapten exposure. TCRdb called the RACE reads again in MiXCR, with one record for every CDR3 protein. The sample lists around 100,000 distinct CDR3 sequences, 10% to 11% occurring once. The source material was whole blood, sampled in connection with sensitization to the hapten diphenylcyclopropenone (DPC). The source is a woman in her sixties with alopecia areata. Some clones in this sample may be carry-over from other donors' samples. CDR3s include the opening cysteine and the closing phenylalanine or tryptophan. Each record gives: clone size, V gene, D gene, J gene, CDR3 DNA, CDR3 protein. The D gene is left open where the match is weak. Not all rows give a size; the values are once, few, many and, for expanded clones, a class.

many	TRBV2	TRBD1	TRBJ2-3	TGTGCCAGCAGTTCCCAGGGGGTTAGCACAGATACGCAGTATTTT	CASSSQGVSTDTQYF
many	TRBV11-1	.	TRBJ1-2	TGTGCCAGCAGCCACGGACAGATTTATGGCTACACCTTC	CASSHGQIYGYTF
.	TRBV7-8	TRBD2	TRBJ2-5	TGTGCCAGCAGCATTCGACTAGCGGAGACCCAGTACTTC	CASSIRLAETQYF
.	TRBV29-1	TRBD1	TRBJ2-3	TGCAGCGTTGAATCGGACAGGAACACAGATACGCAGTATTTT	CSVESDRNTDTQYF
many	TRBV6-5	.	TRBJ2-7	TGTGCCAGCAGTTACTCGGTGGACAGATACTCCTACGAGCAGTACTTC	CASSYSVDRYSYEQYF
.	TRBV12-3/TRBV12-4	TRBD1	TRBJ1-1	TGTGCCAGCAGACACACGCGGGACAGCCTGGTGGCTTTCTTT	CASRHTRDSLVAFF
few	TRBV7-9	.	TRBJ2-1	TGTGCCAGCCGCGGCCGGAACAGGGACAATGAGCAGTTCTTC	CASRGRNRDNEQFF
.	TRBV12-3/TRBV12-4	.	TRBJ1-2	TGTGCCAGCAGCCCATCCCCGGGACACTTAAACTATGGCTACACCTTC	CASSPSPGHLNYGYTF
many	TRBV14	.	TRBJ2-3	TGTGCCAGCAGCCTCCCGGCCGGGGGTTACACAGATACGCAGTATTTT	CASSLPAGGYTDTQYF
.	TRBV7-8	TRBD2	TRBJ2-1	TGTGCCAGCAGCTTAGCGGATAGCGGGGGCTACAATGAGCAGTTCTTC	CASSLADSGGYNEQFF
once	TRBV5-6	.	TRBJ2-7	TGTGCCAGCAGCTTTATAGGGAGGACCTACGAGCAGTACTTC	CASSFIGRTYEQYF
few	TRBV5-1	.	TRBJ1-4	TGCGCCAGCAGGGAATCGCAGGGAGGCGAAAAACTGTTTTTT	CASRESQGGEKLFF
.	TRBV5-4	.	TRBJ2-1	TGTGCCAGCAGCTCCCTACAGTACAATGAGCAGTTCTTC	CASSSLQYNEQFF
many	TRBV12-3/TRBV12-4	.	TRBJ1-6	TGTGCCAGCAGTTCCAGGGTTACAGGTTCACCCCTCCACTTT	CASSSRVTGSPLHF
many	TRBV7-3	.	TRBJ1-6	TGTGCCAGCAGCTCCAGCAGCTCCTATAATTCACCCCTCCACTTT	CASSSSSSYNSPLHF
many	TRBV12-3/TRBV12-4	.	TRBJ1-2	TGTGCCAGCAGCCCCACAGGCGTCTATGGCTACACCTTC	CASSPTGVYGYTF
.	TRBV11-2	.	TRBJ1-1	TGTGCCAGCACCGAGCAGTTTTTAGGGACTGAAGCTTTCTTT	CASTEQFLGTEAFF
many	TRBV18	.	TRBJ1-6	TGTGCCAGCTCACCTGGCCTCGGTATTGATTCACCCCTCCACTTT	CASSPGLGIDSPLHF
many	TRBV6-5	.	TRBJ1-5	TGTGCCACCCGGAGATCACAGAATTTTAATCAGCCCCAGCATTTT	CATRRSQNFNQPQHF
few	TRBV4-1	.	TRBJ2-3	TGCGCCAGCAGCCTTTCCCTCTCAGATACGCAGTATTTT	CASSLSLSDTQYF
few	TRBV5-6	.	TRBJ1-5	TGTGCCAGCAGCTTGGGACAGGTCGGTGACAATCAGCCCCAGCATTTT	CASSLGQVGDNQPQHF
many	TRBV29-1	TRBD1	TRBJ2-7	TGCAGCGCAGCAAAGGGACAGGGCCACGAGCAGTACTTC	CSAAKGQGHEQYF
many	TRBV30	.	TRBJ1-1	TGTGCTTCAGCTATGAACACTGAAGCTTTCTTT	CASAMNTEAFF
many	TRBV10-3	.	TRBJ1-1	TGTGCCATCAGTGGAAACAGGGAGACTGAAGCTTTCTTT	CAISGNRETEAFF